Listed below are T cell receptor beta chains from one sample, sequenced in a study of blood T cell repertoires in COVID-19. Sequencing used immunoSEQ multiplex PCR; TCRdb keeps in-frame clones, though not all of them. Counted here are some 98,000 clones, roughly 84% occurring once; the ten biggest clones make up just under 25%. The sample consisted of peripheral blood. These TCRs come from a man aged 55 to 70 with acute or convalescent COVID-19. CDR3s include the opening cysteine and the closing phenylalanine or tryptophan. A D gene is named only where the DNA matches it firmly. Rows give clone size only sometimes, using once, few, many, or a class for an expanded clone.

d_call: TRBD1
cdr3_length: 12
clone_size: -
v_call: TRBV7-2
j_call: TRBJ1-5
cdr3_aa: CASAGGDQPQHF

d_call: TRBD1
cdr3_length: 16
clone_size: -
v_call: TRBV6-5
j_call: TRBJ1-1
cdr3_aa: CASSYSLGTGDTEAFF

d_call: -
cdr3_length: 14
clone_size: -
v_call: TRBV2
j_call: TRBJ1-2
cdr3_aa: CASHGTFPLGGYTF

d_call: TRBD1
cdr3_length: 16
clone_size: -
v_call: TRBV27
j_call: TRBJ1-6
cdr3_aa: CASRAQGATYNSPLHF

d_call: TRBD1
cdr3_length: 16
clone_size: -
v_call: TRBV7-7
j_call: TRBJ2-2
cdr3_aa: CASSPSRDRGAGELFF

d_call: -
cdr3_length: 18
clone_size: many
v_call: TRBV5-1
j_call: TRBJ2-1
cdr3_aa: CASRTGATQGTAYNEQFF

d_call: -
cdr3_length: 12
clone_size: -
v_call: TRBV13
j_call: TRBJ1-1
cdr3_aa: CASSSRHGEAFF

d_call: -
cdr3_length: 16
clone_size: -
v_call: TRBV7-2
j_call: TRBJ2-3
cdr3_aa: CASSLVAAASTDTQYF

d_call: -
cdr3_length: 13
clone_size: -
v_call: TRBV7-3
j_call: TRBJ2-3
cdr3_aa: CASSLTRLDTQYF

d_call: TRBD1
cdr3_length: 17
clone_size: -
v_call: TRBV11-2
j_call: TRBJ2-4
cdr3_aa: CASSLGSSGTAKNIQYF

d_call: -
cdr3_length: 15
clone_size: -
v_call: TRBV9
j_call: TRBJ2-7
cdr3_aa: CASTPPGRDPNEQYF

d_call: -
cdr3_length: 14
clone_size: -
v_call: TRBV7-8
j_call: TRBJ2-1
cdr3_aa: CASSLVGTSNEQFF

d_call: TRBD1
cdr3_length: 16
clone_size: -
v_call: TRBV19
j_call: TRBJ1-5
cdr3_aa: CASSMRDRASNQPQHF

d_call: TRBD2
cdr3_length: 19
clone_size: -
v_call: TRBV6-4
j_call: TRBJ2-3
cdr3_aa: CASSDSPGTSGGCTDTQYF

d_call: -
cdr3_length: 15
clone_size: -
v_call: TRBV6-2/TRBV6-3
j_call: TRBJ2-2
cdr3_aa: CASSAQGKAPGELFF

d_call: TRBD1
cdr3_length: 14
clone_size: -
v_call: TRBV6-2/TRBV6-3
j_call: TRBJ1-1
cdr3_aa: CASSFAGGNTEAFF

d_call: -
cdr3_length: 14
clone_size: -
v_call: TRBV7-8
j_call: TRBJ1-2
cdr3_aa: CASSLGGQAPGYTF

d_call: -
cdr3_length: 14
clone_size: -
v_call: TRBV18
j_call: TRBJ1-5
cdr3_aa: CASSRGTESQPQHF

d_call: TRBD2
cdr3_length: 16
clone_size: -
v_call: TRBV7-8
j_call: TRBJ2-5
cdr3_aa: CASSLFGGLAGETQYF

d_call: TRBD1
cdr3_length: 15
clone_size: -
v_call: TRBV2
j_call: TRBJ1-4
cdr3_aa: CASRAMTGLAEKLFF

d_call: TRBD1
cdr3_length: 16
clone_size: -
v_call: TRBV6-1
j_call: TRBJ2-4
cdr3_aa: CASSEAGQRGKNIQYF

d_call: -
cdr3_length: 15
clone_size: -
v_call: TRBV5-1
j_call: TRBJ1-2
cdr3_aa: CASSLRTATNYGYTF

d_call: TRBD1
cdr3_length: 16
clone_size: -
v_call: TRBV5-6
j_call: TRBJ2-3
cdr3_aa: CASSPRTGGVTDTQYF

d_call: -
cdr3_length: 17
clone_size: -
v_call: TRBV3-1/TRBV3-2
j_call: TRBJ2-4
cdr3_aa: CASSLRGTTRTKNIQYF

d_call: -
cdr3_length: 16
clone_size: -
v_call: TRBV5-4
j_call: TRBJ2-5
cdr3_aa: CASSSGGAAYGETQYF

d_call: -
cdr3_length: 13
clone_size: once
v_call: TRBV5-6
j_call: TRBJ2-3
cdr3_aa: CASNPREANTQYF

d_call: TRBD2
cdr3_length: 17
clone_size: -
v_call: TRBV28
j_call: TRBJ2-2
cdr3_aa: CASSPSAGGILTGELFF

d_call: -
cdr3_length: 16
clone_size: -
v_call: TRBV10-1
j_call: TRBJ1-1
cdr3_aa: CARSRRSAGGNGEAFF

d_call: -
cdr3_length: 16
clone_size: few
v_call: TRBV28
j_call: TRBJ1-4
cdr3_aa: CASSLNRDLGGEKLFF

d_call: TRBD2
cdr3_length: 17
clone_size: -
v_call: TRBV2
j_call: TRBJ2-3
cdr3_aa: CASSETPFASGGGTQYF

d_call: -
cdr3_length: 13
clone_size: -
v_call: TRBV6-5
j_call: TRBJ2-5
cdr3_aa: CASSSTSWQTQYF

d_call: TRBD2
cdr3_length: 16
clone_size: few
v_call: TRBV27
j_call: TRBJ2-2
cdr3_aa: CASRLSSGGNTGELFF